One sample yielded the 31 T cell receptor beta chains listed below, sequenced in a study of patients and donors after allogeneic stem cell transplantation. TCRdb processed the RT-PCR reads anew with MiXCR; each CDR3 protein has one entry. Among hundreds of thousands of distinct CDR3 sequences listed, around 14% were seen once. Sequenced material: blood, either unsorted or a sorted T cell fraction (not recorded which). The receptors stem from a human donor who was either an allogeneic HSCT recipient or a stem cell or donor lymphocyte infusion donor (not recorded which). It is not recorded whose cells these are; they may come from a transplant donor.

The CDR3 bases are TGTGCCAGCAGCTTCGCCGGGGGATTAGGGGCAGATACGCAGTATTTT. As protein: CASSFAGGLGADTQYF. The genes are TRBV5-8 and TRBJ2-3, with D possibly matching TRBD2 (6 bases). CDR1 and CDR2 (germline): SGHTS, YDEGEE. The CDR3 sequence is 16 residues long. Trimming left V 2 bases short and J 4 bases short, with 17 bases between.

Only a few counts were recorded for this clonotype. V and J are TRBV9 and TRBJ1-6; 7 nucleotides match TRBD1. From germline, CDR1 is SGDLS and CDR2 YYNGEE. The V segment lost 0 bases and the J segment 7 bases; nucleotides outside the gene matches: 4. The CDR3 sequence is 15 residues long. CDR3 protein: CASSVEGTANSPLHF. The CDR3 DNA follows: TGTGCCAGCAGCGTAGAAGGGACAGCAAATTCACCCCTCCACTTT.

This clonotype was seen more than once but under ten times. The chain couples TRBV28 to TRBJ2-7, with a tentative D call TRBD1 (6 bases). The germline V gene has CDR1 MDHEN and CDR2 SYDVKM. With 6 bases removed from V and 5 bases from J, the gap between germline ends came to 26 bases. This CDR3 has 17 amino acids. The CDR3 sequence is CASSPFLGGQKVDEQYF. Here the CDR3 DNA reads TGTGCCAGCAGCCCTTTCCTGGGCGGACAGAAGGTAGACGAGCAGTACTTC. The whole variable domain, filled in from reference TRBV28 and TRBJ2-7, reads DVKVTQSSRYLVKRTGEKVFLECVQDMDHENMFWYRQDPGLGLRLIYFSYDVKMKEKGDIPEGYSVSREKKERFSLILESASTNQTSMYLCASSPFLGGQKVDEQYFGPGTRLTVT.

The genes are TRBV20-1 and TRBJ1-1; D is uncertain. CDR3 size: 14 residues. The V gene's germline CDR1 is DFQATT and CDR2 SNEGSKA (reference sequence). Trimming stripped 8 bases from V and 3 bases from J, with 19 bases between. This CDR3 reads CSPTWANQYTEAFF. The CDR3 nucleotides are TGCAGTCCGACTTGGGCGAATCAGTACACTGAAGCTTTCTTT.

This clonotype was counted only a few times. The gene calls are TRBV20-1 and TRBJ2-1, with 11 bases that match TRBD2. The CDR3 extends over 21 amino acids. The J segment lost 2 bases and the V segment lost 1 base, leaving 19 bases of the junction unmatched. Germline CDR1 DFQATT, CDR2 SNEGSKA (reference sequence). Here the CDR3 reads CSARVPLAGGPGSGTYNEQFF. The CDR3 nucleotides are TGCAGTGCTAGAGTACCCCTAGCGGGGGGCCCTGGGTCAGGGACCTACAATGAGCAGTTCTTC.

This clonotype was detected only a few times. V gene TRBV6-2 or TRBV6-3 combines with J gene TRBJ1-1; D call uncertain. With 0 bases removed from V and 1 base from J, the gap between germline ends came to 6 bases. The length of the CDR3 is 14 residues. Germline loops: CDR1 MNHEY, CDR2 SVGEGT. The CDR3: CASSYSAPNTEAFF. CDR3 nucleotide sequence: TGTGCCAGCAGTTACTCAGCGCCGAACACTGAAGCTTTCTTT.

The J gene is TRBJ1-6, the V gene TRBV18; 8 bases are a match to TRBD1. The V and J ends lost 4 bases and 10 bases, in that order; junction bases with no gene match: 0. Germline-derived CDR1 and CDR2 are KGHSH and LQKENI. The CDR3 has 12 residues. CDR3: CASSRDRSPLHF. The DNA for the CDR3 is TGTGCCAGCTCACGGGACAGGTCACCCCTCCACTTT. Filled out from reference TRBV18 and TRBJ1-6, the complete variable domain reads NAGVMQNPRHLVRRRGQEARLRCSPMKGHSHVYWYRQLPEEGLKFMVYLQKENIIDESGMPKERFSAEFPKEGPSILRIQQVVRGDSAAYFCASSRDRSPLHFGNGTRLTVT.

This CDR3 reads CASSVGKGGSYEQYF. DNA of the CDR3: TGTGCCAGCAGCGTAGGGAAGGGGGGTAGCTACGAGCAGTACTTC. V and J are TRBV9 and TRBJ2-7, with D perhaps assigned TRBD1 or TRBD2 (6 bases each). This CDR3 is built from 15 residues. Germline CDR1 and CDR2: SGDLS and YYNGEE. V lost 0 bases and J lost 3, with 13 bases in between.

This clonotype appeared a few times. The J gene is TRBJ1-5, the V gene TRBV15, with D possibly being TRBD1 (6 bases). CDR3 size: 16 residues. V was trimmed by 4 bases and J by 2 bases, leaving 15 bases between them. Germline V lookup: CDR1 LNHNV, CDR2 YYDKDF (reference sequence). For the CDR3, the DNA is TGTGCCACCAGCACTACAGGGAAGGGAGGCAATCAGCCCCAGCATTTT. Translating it yields CATSTTGKGGNQPQHF.

This clonotype was seen a few times. V gene TRBV7-2 combines with J gene TRBJ1-2; D possibly corresponds to TRBD1 (6 bases). Germline V gene lookup returns CDR1 SGHTA and CDR2 FQGNSA. The CDR3 is made up of 16 amino acids. Trimming stripped 2 bases from V and 4 bases from J, with 17 bases between. The DNA of the CDR3 is TGTGCCAGCAGCTTATCCGTTATGGACAGAGTCTATGGCTACACCTTC. This gives the protein CASSLSVMDRVYGYTF.

This clonotype was seen more than once but under ten times. This chain uses TRBV7-8 with TRBJ1-3; D may be TRBD1 (6 bases). Per germline, CDR1 SGHVS and CDR2 FQNEAQ. This CDR3 has 16 residues. V dropped 8 bases and J dropped 0 bases, with 17 bases sitting between them. The CDR3 coding sequence is TGTGCCAGCGAAGGGGTGGACAGATACTCTGGAAACACCATATATTTT. Translating gives CASEGVDRYSGNTIYF.

This clonotype was seen a few times. V usage is TRBV20-1 and J usage is TRBJ2-2, with D maybe TRBD1 (6 bases). CDR3 length: 17 residues. The germline CDR1 and CDR2 sequences are DFQATT and SNEGSKA (reference sequence). V shed 0 bases and J shed 0 bases, with 14 bases lying between them. Written as DNA, the CDR3 is TGCAGTGCTAGAGACACGAGACAGGCGGCGAACACCGGGGAGCTGTTTTTT. Residues: CSARDTRQAANTGELFF.

This chain connects TRBV5-5 to TRBJ1-2; a possible D gene is TRBD1 (5 bases). The CDR3 runs 14 residues. Trimming removed 2 bases from V and 14 bases from J, with 22 bases in between. Germline CDR1 is SGHKS and CDR2 is YYEKEE (reference sequence). CDR3 nucleotide sequence: TGTGCCAGCAGCTTTTTGTCCCCGGGACCGGAGACGACCTTC. Its translation is CASSFLSPGPETTF.

This clonotype was seen many times. The V call is TRBV10-3, the J call TRBJ2-2; 8 nucleotides align to TRBD1. J lost 7 bases, V lost 3 bases, and 1 base had no gene match. CDR1 ENHRY and CDR2 SYGVKD come from the germline V gene. The CDR3 sequence is 13 residues long. CDR3 sequence: CAISEQGVGELFF. CDR3 nucleotide sequence: TGTGCCATCAGTGAACAGGGGGTCGGGGAGCTGTTTTTT.

This clonotype was observed a handful of times. J is TRBJ2-5 and V is TRBV25-1, with a weak D call TRBD2 (6 bases). The CDR3 is made up of 15 amino acids. Germline assignment: CDR1 MGHDK and CDR2 SYGVNS. V shed 3 bases and J shed 5 bases, with 16 bases lying between them. The CDR3 nucleotides are TGTGCCAGCAGTGACGTCGAGGGCAGCGGGGAGACCCAGTACTTC. This gives the protein CASSDVEGSGETQYF.

This clonotype has only a few counts. This chain links TRBV3-1 with TRBJ1-3; D possibly corresponds to TRBD1 (6 bases). The CDR3 contains 18 residues. From germline, CDR1 is LGHDT and CDR2 YNNKEL (reference sequence). Trimming shortened V by 2 bases and J by 0 bases, and 17 bases separated the two germline ends. CDR3 sequence (DNA): TGTGCCAGCAGCCAAAACCCGGGACAATTAACCTCTGGAAACACCATATATTTT. Amino acids: CASSQNPGQLTSGNTIYF.

The J gene is TRBJ2-3, the V gene TRBV7-3; TRBD1 is a possible D gene (5 bases). V gave up 5 bases and J gave up 2 bases, with 8 bases separating them. This CDR3 is built from 13 residues. CDR1 SGHTA and CDR2 FQGTGA come from the germline V gene. The CDR3 loop reads CASSLQVTDTQYF. CDR3 bases: TGTGCCAGCAGCCTACAGGTCACAGATACGCAGTATTTT.

The chain is built from TRBV16 and TRBJ2-7; no reliable D call. This CDR3 contains 11 residues. V was trimmed by 4 bases and J by 7 bases, leaving 8 bases between them. Germline V lookup: CDR1 KGHSY, CDR2 FQNENV. The CDR3 DNA sequence: TGTGCCAGCAGCCCTCGGCAGGAGCAGTACTTC. Translated: CASSPRQEQYF.

This clonotype has only a few counts. The V gene is TRBV5-1, the J gene TRBJ1-1, with D perhaps matching TRBD1 (6 bases). The CDR3 has 14 amino acids. V was clipped by 0 bases and J by 2 bases, with 8 bases between them. The germline V gene encodes CDR1 SGHRS and CDR2 YFSETQ. CDR3 coding DNA: TGCGCCAGCAGCTTGGGGACAGCTAACACTGAAGCTTTCTTT. Translated, it gives CASSLGTANTEAFF.

This clonotype was recorded a few times. V gene TRBV7-3 combines with J gene TRBJ2-3; possibly TRBD1 for D (6 bases). The CDR3 covers 13 residues. The germline V gene has CDR1 SGHTA and CDR2 FQGTGA. Trimming cost V 4 bases and J 4 bases, with 9 bases left between them. The CDR3 DNA follows: TGTGCCAGCAGCTCGAACAGGGCAGATACGCAGTATTTT. Residues: CASSSNRADTQYF.

This clonotype came up a few times. The genes are TRBV4-2 and TRBJ2-7; no clear D. The CDR3 runs 14 residues. The germline V and J ends were trimmed by 0 bases and 12 bases, with 18 bases remaining between them. Germline CDR1 is LGHNA and CDR2 is YNFKEQ. CDR3 DNA sequence: TGTGCCAGCAGCCAAGAGCGTAACACGCGAACTTTGTACTTC. It encodes CASSQERNTRTLYF.

The chain is built from TRBV6-2 or TRBV6-3 and TRBJ1-5, with TRBD1 matching 9 bases. Germline V gene data show CDR1 as MNHEY and CDR2 as SVGEGT. This CDR3 is 15 amino acids long. The V segment lost 5 bases and the J segment 6 bases; nucleotides outside the gene matches: 8. CDR3: CASSNRGTGRQPQHF. The DNA of the CDR3 is TGTGCCAGCAGTAATAGAGGGACAGGGCGTCAGCCCCAGCATTTT.

This clonotype was seen a few times. J is TRBJ2-3 and V is TRBV19; 11 bases are a match to TRBD2. Looked up from germline, CDR1 is LNHDA and CDR2 is SQIVND (reference sequence). The CDR3 sequence is 17 residues long. V was pared by 8 bases and J by 3 bases, with 13 bases of the junction left unmatched. CDR3 bases: TGTGCCAGTGCCCCGTTGGTAGCGGGGGGGAGGACAGATACGCAGTATTTT. It encodes CASAPLVAGGRTDTQYF.

In its sample, this clonotype was seen many times. This CDR3 reads CSARNRASGQETQYF. DNA of the CDR3: TGCAGTGCTAGAAACAGAGCAAGCGGTCAAGAGACCCAGTACTTC. The rearrangement joins TRBV20-1 to TRBJ2-5, with a possible D match to TRBD2 (5 bases). Germline V gene lookup returns CDR1 DFQATT and CDR2 SNEGSKA (reference sequence). CDR3 length: 15 residues. Between the trimmed V and J ends, which lost 2 bases and 2 bases, there was a span of 15 bases.

This clonotype was seen only a few times. The gene calls are TRBV7-6 and TRBJ1-4; tentative D call: TRBD1 (6 bases). V lost 0 bases to trimming and J lost 6 bases, with 11 bases between them. CDR3 length equals 15 residues. From germline, CDR1 is SGHVS and CDR2 FNYEAQ. The CDR3: CASSLATGGDEKLFF. The DNA for the CDR3 is TGTGCCAGCAGCTTAGCGACAGGTGGGGATGAAAAACTGTTTTTT.

This clonotype occurred many times. The chain combines TRBV12-3 or TRBV12-4 with TRBJ2-7; D is perhaps TRBD1 (6 bases). There are 13 residues in the CDR3. The V and J ends lost 6 bases and 3 bases respectively, with 12 bases between them. The CDR3 DNA reads TGTGCCAGCAGCTCACAGGGTTACTACGAGCAGTACTTC. This codes for CASSSQGYYEQYF.

This clonotype was seen ten or more times. The chain recombines TRBV27 with TRBJ2-3, with a tentative D call TRBD1 (5 bases). The length of the CDR3 is 16 residues. V lost 8 bases and J lost 2, with 20 bases in between. Looked up from germline, CDR1 is MNHEY and CDR2 is SMNVEV (reference sequence). DNA of the CDR3: TGTGCCAGCGCCTCTTATGGCGTGACAGTCACAGATACGCAGTATTTT. Translation: CASASYGVTVTDTQYF.

The sample holds a few counts of this clonotype. CDR3 coding DNA: TGTGCCAGCGAGACCTGGGGGGGCTATAATGAGCAGTTCTTC. Translating gives CASETWGGYNEQFF. V gene TRBV5-4 combines with J gene TRBJ2-1; tentatively, D is TRBD2 (7 bases). CDR3 length: 14 amino acids. Trimming took 7 bases from V and 7 from J, leaving 18 bases between them. Germline V CDR1 and CDR2: SGHNT, YYREEE (reference sequence).

There are many counts of this clonotype. The rearrangement links TRBV14 to TRBJ2-5; tentative D call: TRBD2 (6 bases). The CDR3 sequence is 13 residues long. CDR1 is SGHDN, CDR2 FVKESK, per germline. V was shortened by 7 bases and J by 0 bases, with 9 bases between the two germline ends. The CDR3 loop is CASNRDYQETQYF. The CDR3 DNA is TGTGCCAGCAACCGGGACTACCAAGAGACCCAGTACTTC.

The chain uses TRBV6-1 and TRBJ1-5; D may be TRBD1 (6 bases). This CDR3 has 15 residues. Germline CDR1 is MNHNS and CDR2 is SASEGT. Trimming took 0 bases from V and 5 from J, leaving 11 bases between them. The CDR3 here is CASSEALDRYQPQHF. CDR3 DNA: TGTGCCAGCAGTGAAGCCCTGGACAGATATCAGCCCCAGCATTTT.

The chain uses TRBV2 and TRBJ1-2; D call uncertain. In germline, CDR1 is SNHLY, CDR2 FYNNEI. Trimming shortened V by 3 bases and J by 8 bases, and 10 bases separated the two germline ends. The CDR3 consists of 12 residues. CDR3 protein: CASSDLGEGYTF. DNA of the CDR3: TGTGCCAGCAGTGACCTCGGCGAAGGCTACACCTTC.